Following are 8 T cell receptor beta chains from one sample sequenced in a study of PD-1 blockade in classical Hodgkin lymphoma. No patient escaped relapse after autologous stem cell transplantation, and brentuximab vedotin exposure varied. Assay: immunoSEQ multiplex PCR; the TCRdb copy retains only in-frame clones and omits some. The profile shows about 42,000 clones, over 55% of them singletons. This specimen was peripheral blood mononuclear cells (PBMCs), taken at baseline. The receptor source for this set is a human donor with classical Hodgkin lymphoma.

V is TRBV4-1 and J is TRBJ2-1; the match to TRBD2 covers 7 bases. V shed 5 bases, J shed 1 base, and the junction held 5 bases outside the gene matches. From germline, CDR1 is MGHRA and CDR2 YSYEKL. This CDR3 has 15 amino acids. CDR3 sequence reads: CASSGGGDSYNEQFF. In nucleotides, the CDR3 is TGCGCCAGCAGCGGCGGGGGTGATTCCTACAATGAGCAGTTCTTC.

The chain joins TRBV6-5 to TRBJ2-1; no definite D call. The CDR3 loop spans 12 amino acids. V was cut by 7 bases and J by 12 bases, with 16 bases left in between. Germline-derived CDR1 and CDR2 are MNHEY and SVGAGI. Here the CDR3 DNA reads TGTGCCAGCACCGCCCTGGGGTTCGGGCAGTTCTTC. This sequence encodes CASTALGFGQFF.

This clone came up a few times. The chain combines TRBV25-1 with TRBJ2-7, with D tentatively TRBD1 (5 bases). Trimming shortened V by 3 bases and J by 3 bases, and 9 bases separated the two germline ends. CDR1 and CDR2 from the germline V gene are MGHDK and SYGVNS. The CDR3 extends over 13 amino acids. The chain's CDR3 is CASSDREIYEQYF. The CDR3 DNA follows: TGTGCCAGCAGTGACAGGGAAATCTACGAGCAGTACTTC.

The gene calls are TRBV30 and TRBJ2-7, with TRBD2 identical over 8 bases. Per germline, CDR1 GTSNPN and CDR2 SVGIG (reference sequence). Trimming removed 4 bases from V and 6 bases from J; junction bases left unmatched: 11. CDR3 length equals 14 residues. CDR3 bases: TGTGCCTGGACCCCCGGCGGGAGGACCGTCGAGCAGTACTTC. The encoded protein is CAWTPGGRTVEQYF.

This chain uses TRBV30 with TRBJ2-7, with unresolved D. V was clipped by 4 bases and J by 5 bases, with 9 bases between them. Germline V CDR1 and CDR2: GTSNPN, SVGIG (reference sequence). The CDR3 is 11 residues long. The DNA for the CDR3 is TGTGCCTGGATAACACCCCACGAGCAGTACTTC. This codes for CAWITPHEQYF.

The chain joins TRBV7-9 to TRBJ2-3; 7 nucleotides line up with TRBD1. The CDR3 loop spans 15 amino acids. Germline trimming cut 6 bases from V and 2 bases from J; bases unmatched to any gene: 8. Germline V gives CDR1 SEHNR, CDR2 FQNEAQ (reference sequence). DNA of the CDR3: TGTGCCAGCAGTACAGGACAGGCTGCCACAGATACGCAGTATTTT. This sequence encodes CASSTGQAATDTQYF.

The rearrangement uses TRBV7-9 and TRBJ1-3; D is unresolved. V lost 6 bases, J lost 0 bases, and 12 bases lay in between. CDR3 size: 15 residues. The V gene's germline CDR1 is SEHNR and CDR2 FQNEAQ (reference sequence). Here the CDR3 DNA reads TGTGCCAGCAGTACTCTTGGGAGCTCTGGAAACACCATATATTTT. Translation: CASSTLGSSGNTIYF.

The chain uses TRBV5-6 and TRBJ1-5, with D hard to call. Germline V lookup: CDR1 SGHDT, CDR2 YYEEEE. V lost 4 bases, J lost 5 bases, and 10 bases lay in between. The CDR3 has 13 amino acids. Here the CDR3 reads CASSSTAYQPQHF. CDR3 sequence (DNA): TGTGCCAGCAGCAGTACAGCGTATCAGCCCCAGCATTTT.